This TCR beta chain was recorded in a study of siplizumab effects on memory and regulatory T cells. Broader study findings: The study found that siplizumab significantly reduced alloreactive sequences traceable to unstimulated CD4+ memory cells.

A remark on this clone: Antigen unknown.

Assay used: immunoSEQ multiplex PCR; TCRdb lists only in-frame clones, some missing. The sample includes approximately 94,000 clones, approximately 97% of them seen just once. This sequence originates from a human donor in good health. The sample taken for sequencing was naive CD4+ T cells sorted from blood.

Written as DNA, the CDR3 is TGTGCCAGTAGTTTTAGACAGGAGAATGAAAAACTGTTTTTT. The encoded protein is CASSFRQENEKLFF. The V and J genes are TRBV19 and TRBJ1-4; tentatively, D is TRBD1 (6 bases). The CDR3 is 14 amino acids. Germline values: CDR1 LNHDA, CDR2 SQIVND (reference sequence). Trimming pared 5 bases from V and 5 bases from J, leaving 12 bases between.